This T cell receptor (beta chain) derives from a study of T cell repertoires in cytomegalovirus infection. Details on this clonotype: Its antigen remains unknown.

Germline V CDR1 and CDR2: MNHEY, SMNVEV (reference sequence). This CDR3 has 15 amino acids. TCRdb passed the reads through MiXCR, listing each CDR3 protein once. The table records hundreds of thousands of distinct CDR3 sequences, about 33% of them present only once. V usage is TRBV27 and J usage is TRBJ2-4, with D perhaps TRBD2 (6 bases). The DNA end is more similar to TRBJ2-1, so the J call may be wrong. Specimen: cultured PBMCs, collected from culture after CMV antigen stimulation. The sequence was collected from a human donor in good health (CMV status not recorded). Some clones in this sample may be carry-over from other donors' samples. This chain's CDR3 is CASSFVAGPHNEQFF. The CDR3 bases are TGTGCCAGCAGTTTTGTTGCGGGGCCCCACAATGAGCAGTTCTTC.